The present T cell receptor beta chain was sequenced within a study of cytomegalovirus exposure and HLA in healthy donors. Study-wide findings and caveats: Trimming of TCR beta V- and J-genes showed a link, identified in a later analysis, to a missense DCLRE1C variant.

A remark on this clone: What it binds is unknown.

Primers: 60 Vbeta forward and 13 Jbeta reverse. The table came from immunoSEQ multiplex PCR; TCRdb's copy has only in-frame clones and leaves some out. In total, the table holds 50,000 to 70,000 clones. From germline, CDR1 is LNHDA and CDR2 SQIVND (reference sequence). This CDR3 contains 15 residues. V shed 4 bases, J shed 1 base, and the junction held 6 bases outside the gene matches. Sequencing used PBMCs. The chain links TRBV19 to TRBJ1-1; TRBD1 aligns across 7 bases. The sequence was obtained from a woman in her late teens or twenties in good health and CMV-seronegative. CDR3 loop: CASSKRQGTNTEAFF. CDR3 bases: TGTGCCAGTAGTAAACGACAGGGAACGAACACTGAAGCTTTCTTT.